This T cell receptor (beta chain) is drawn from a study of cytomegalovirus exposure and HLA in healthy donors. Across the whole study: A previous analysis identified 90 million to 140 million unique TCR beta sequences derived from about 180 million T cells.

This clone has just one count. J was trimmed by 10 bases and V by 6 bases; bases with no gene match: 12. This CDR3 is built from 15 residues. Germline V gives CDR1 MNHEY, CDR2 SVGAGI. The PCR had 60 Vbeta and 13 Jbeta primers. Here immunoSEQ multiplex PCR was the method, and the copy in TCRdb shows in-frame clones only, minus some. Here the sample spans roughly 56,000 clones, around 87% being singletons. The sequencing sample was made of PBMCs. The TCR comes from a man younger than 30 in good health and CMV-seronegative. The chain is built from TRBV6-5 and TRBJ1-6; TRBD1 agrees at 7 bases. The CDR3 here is CASSRDRQGRSPLHF. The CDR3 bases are TGTGCCAGCAGCCGAGACCGACAGGGACGATCACCCCTCCACTTT.